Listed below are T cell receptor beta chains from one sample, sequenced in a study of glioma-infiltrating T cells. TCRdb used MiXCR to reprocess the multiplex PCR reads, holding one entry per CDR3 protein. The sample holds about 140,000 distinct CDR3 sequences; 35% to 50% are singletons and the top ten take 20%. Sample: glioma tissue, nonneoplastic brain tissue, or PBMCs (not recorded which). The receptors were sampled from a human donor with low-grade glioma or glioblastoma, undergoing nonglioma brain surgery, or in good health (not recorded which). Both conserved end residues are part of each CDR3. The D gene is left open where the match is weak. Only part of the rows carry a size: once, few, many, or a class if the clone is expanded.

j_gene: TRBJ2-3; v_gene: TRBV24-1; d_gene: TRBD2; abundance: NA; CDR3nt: TGTGCCACCAGTGCCCGGGGGGGGACTAGCGGCACAGATACGCAGTATTTT; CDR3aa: CATSARGGTSGTDTQYF
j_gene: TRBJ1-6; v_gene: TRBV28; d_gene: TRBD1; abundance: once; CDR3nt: TGTGCCACCACAGACAGGGTAGCCTATAATTCACCCCTCCACTTT; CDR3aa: CATTDRVAYNSPLHF
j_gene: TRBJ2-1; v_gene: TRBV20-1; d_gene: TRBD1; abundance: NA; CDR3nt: TGCAGTGCTAGAGACACCCAGGGGGCCTCCTACAATGAGCAGTTCTTC; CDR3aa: CSARDTQGASYNEQFF
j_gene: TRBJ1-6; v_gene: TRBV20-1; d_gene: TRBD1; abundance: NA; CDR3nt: TGCAGTGCTCATTCCGGGACAGGGGCTTATAATTCACCCCTCCACTTT; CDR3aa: CSAHSGTGAYNSPLHF
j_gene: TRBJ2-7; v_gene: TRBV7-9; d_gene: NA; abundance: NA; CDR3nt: TGTGCCAGCAGCTCAGAGCTCATCGCCTCGGACGAGCAGTACTTC; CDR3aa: CASSSELIASDEQYF
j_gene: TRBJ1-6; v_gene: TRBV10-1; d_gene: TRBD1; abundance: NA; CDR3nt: TGCGCCAGCAGTGAGTCGACAGGGTCCGGATCACCCCTCCACTTT; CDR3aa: CASSESTGSGSPLHF
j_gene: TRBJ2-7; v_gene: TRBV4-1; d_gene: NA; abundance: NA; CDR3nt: TGCGCCAGCAGCGTAAACTACAGGGGGGGCGACGAGCAGTACTTC; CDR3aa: CASSVNYRGGDEQYF
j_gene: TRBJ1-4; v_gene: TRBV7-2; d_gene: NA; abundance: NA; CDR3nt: TGTGCCAGCAGCCCGGGAGTTACTAATGAAAAACTGTTTTTT; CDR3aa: CASSPGVTNEKLFF
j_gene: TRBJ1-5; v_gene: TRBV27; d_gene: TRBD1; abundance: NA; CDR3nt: TGTGCCAGCAGTTCGGACAGGGCCACTCAGCCCCAGCATTTT; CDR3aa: CASSSDRATQPQHF
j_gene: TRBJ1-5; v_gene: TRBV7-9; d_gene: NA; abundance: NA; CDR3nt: TGTGCCAGCAGCCCTTCGGGGGAAAGCAATCAGCCCCAGCATTTT; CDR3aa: CASSPSGESNQPQHF
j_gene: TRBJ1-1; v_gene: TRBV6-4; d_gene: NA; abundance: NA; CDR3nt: TGTGCCAGCAGGAGGGACGGGAACACTGAAGCTTTCTTT; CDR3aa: CASRRDGNTEAFF
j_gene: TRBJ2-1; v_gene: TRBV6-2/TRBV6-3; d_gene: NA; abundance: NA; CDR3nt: TGTGCCAGCAGTTACCCTTACAATGAGCAGTTCTTC; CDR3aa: CASSYPYNEQFF
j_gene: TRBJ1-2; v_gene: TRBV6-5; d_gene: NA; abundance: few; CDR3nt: TGTGCCAGCAGTTACTCGAGCAGCTTATATGGCTACACCTTC; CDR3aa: CASSYSSSLYGYTF
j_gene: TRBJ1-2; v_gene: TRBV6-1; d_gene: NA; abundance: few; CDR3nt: TGTGCCAGCAGTGCAAGCAGAGAGACCTATGGCTACACCTTC; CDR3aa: CASSASRETYGYTF
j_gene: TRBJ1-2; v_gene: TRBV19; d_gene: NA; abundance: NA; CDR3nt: TGTGCCAGTGCTCCGGACTTGGGCGATGGCTACACCTTC; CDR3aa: CASAPDLGDGYTF
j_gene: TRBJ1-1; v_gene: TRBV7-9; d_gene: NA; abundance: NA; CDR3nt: TGTGCCAGCAGCCCGGGGACGGCGAACACTGGAGCTTTCTTT; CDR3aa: CASSPGTANTGAFF
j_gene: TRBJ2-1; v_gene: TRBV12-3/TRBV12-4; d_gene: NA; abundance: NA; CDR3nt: TGTGCCAGCAGTTTGTATACAGGGTACAATGAGCAGTTCTTC; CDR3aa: CASSLYTGYNEQFF
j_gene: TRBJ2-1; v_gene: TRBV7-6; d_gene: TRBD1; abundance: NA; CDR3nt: TGTGCCAGCAGCTACGGCTTGGGTACCGGGACAGGGAGCAATGAGCAGTTCTTC; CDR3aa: CASSYGLGTGTGSNEQFF